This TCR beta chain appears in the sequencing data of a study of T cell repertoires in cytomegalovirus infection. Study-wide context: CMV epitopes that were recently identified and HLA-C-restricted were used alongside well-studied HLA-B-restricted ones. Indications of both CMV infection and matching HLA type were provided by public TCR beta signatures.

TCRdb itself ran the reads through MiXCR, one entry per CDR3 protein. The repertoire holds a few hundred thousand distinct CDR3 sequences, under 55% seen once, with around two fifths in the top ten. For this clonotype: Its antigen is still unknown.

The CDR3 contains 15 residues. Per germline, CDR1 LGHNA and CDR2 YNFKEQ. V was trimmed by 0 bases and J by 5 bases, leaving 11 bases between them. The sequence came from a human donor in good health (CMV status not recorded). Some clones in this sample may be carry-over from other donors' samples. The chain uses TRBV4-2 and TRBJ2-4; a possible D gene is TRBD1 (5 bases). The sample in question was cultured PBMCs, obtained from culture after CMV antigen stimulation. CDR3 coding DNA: TGTGCCAGCAGCCAAGATTCGGGCAGGGAAAACATTCAGTACTTC. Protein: CASSQDSGRENIQYF.